Below are 20 T cell receptor beta chains sequenced from a single sample in a study of metastatic and nonmetastatic thyroid tumors. TCRdb re-called clones from the PCR reads using MiXCR. The sample consists of about 35,000 clones, approximately 30% of them appearing once. Ahead of thyroid surgery, no patient had received treatment of any kind. The specimen was blood. All receptors come from a female donor with papillary thyroid cancer or a benign thyroid nodule (not recorded which). Some clones in this sample may be carry-over from other donors' samples.

This clone was observed at least ten times. The chain links TRBV10-3 to TRBJ1-1; the D gene is possibly TRBD1 (5 bases). Germline values: CDR1 ENHRY, CDR2 SYGVKD. Trimming took 10 bases from V and 1 from J, leaving 10 bases between them. This CDR3 spans 12 amino acids. The CDR3 sequence is CATGAENTEAFF. In nucleotides, the CDR3 is TGTGCCACCGGGGCAGAGAACACTGAAGCTTTCTTT.

This clone ranks as medium-sized. This rearrangement joins TRBV6-1 to TRBJ2-7; 9 bases match TRBD1. Unmatched junction bases numbered 6, after V lost 6 bases and J lost 3 bases. This CDR3 spans 14 amino acids. CDR1 is MNHNS, CDR2 SASEGT, per germline. This CDR3 is CASSGGTGYYEQYF. The CDR3 region has the DNA TGTGCCAGCAGCGGGGGGACAGGGTACTACGAGCAGTACTTC.

The chain joins TRBV19 to TRBJ1-2, with TRBD1 matching over 7 bases. Looked up from germline, CDR1 is LNHDA and CDR2 is SQIVND (reference sequence). The CDR3 loop spans 16 amino acids. V trimming: 3 bases; J trimming: 6 bases; junction bases outside the gene matches: 13. The CDR3 bases are TGTGCCAGTAGTATCTGGACAGGAATTACTCGAAATGGCTACACCTTC. Amino acid sequence: CASSIWTGITRNGYTF.

This clone was found many times. This rearrangement joins TRBV11-2 to TRBJ2-3, with D tentatively TRBD1 (6 bases). Trimming cost V 1 base and J 2 bases, with 13 bases left between them. The V gene's germline CDR1 is SGHAT and CDR2 FQNNGV. The CDR3 consists of 16 residues. CDR3 in amino acids: CASSLGTGTPTDTQYF. In nucleotides, the CDR3 is TGTGCCAGCAGCTTAGGGACGGGGACACCCACAGATACGCAGTATTTT.

The chain is built from TRBV20-1 and TRBJ2-7; 8 bases fit TRBD1. The CDR3 contains 13 residues. Unmatched junction bases numbered 6, after V lost 6 bases and J lost 2 bases. Germline CDR1 is DFQATT and CDR2 is SNEGSKA (reference sequence). The DNA of the CDR3 is TGCAGTGCCAGCCGGGACAGGCCCTACGAGCAGTACTTC. Amino acid sequence: CSASRDRPYEQYF.

This clone was seen at least ten times. The chain uses TRBV30 and TRBJ2-3; D may be TRBD2 (7 bases). Germline CDR1 reads GTSNPN; CDR2 reads SVGIG (reference sequence). The CDR3 covers 16 residues. With 4 bases removed from V and 2 bases from J, the gap between germline ends came to 19 bases. The CDR3 spells CAWKVGSGGLTDTQYF. The CDR3, as DNA: TGTGCCTGGAAAGTTGGGTCGGGGGGCCTCACAGATACGCAGTATTTT. Drawing the rest from reference TRBV30 and TRBJ2-3, the complete variable domain is SQTIHQWPATLVQPVGSPLSLECTVEGTSNPNLYWYRQAAGRGLQLLFYSVGIGQISSEVPQNLSASRPQDRQFILSSKKLLLSDSGFYLCAWKVGSGGLTDTQYFGPGTRLTVL.

This clone was recorded many times. In DNA, the CDR3 is TGCAGTGCTAGGGGGGGTGCTAGCGGGAGCGATACGCAGTATTTT. Protein: CSARGGASGSDTQYF. This chain links TRBV20-1 with TRBJ2-3, with 10 bases fitting TRBD2. This CDR3 is built from 15 residues. The germline gives CDR1 DFQATT, CDR2 SNEGSKA (reference sequence). With V trimmed by 3 bases and J by 6 bases, 9 bases remained unmatched.

By proportion, this clone is medium-sized. The J gene is TRBJ2-3, the V gene TRBV12-3 or TRBV12-4; 7 bases line up with TRBD1. CDR3 length: 15 residues. Trimming cost V 3 bases and J 4 bases; bases outside gene matches: 7. CDR3 bases: TGTGCCAGCAGTTTGTCAAGGGGGCGGTCAGATACGCAGTATTTT. This translates into CASSLSRGRSDTQYF.

The genes are TRBV5-1 and TRBJ1-1; D uncertain. V lost 0 bases and J 0 bases, leaving 9 bases between the germline ends. The CDR3 totals 15 residues. Germline CDR1 SGHRS, CDR2 YFSETQ. The CDR3 here is CASSLEGVMNTEAFF. In DNA form, the CDR3 reads TGCGCCAGCAGCTTGGAGGGAGTCATGAACACTGAAGCTTTCTTT.

The rearrangement uses TRBV10-1 and TRBJ2-3; the D gene is possibly TRBD2 (6 bases). In germline, CDR1 is WNHNN, CDR2 SYGVQD (reference sequence). The CDR3 covers 13 residues. The DNA for the CDR3 is TGCGCAAGCGGGCTTACCCTCACAGATACGCAGTATTTT. Translation gives CASGLTLTDTQYF.

This clone occurred a few times. One end of the junction does not line up with germline, which may come from a read error. The rearrangement joins TRBV27 to TRBJ2-7; 9 bases align to TRBD2. Germline CDR1 is MNHEY and CDR2 is SMNVEV (reference sequence). This CDR3 spans 17 amino acids. CDR3 region: CASSSRLAVVLAYERYF. In DNA form, the CDR3 reads TGTGCCAGCAGTTCCCGACTAGCGGTGGTTCTCGCCTACGAGCGGTACTTC.

About this clone itself: A junction boundary mismatches the germline segment, possibly from a read error. This chain uses TRBV6-5 with TRBJ2-7, with 7 bases that match TRBD1. From germline, CDR1 is MNHEY and CDR2 SVGAGI. The CDR3 sequence is 13 residues long. This CDR3 is CASSYQTGFEHYF. The CDR3 DNA is TGTGCCAGCAGTTACCAGACAGGGTTTGAGCACTACTTC.

The chain recombines TRBV7-9 with TRBJ1-5; D possibly corresponds to TRBD1 (5 bases). Germline values: CDR1 SEHNR, CDR2 FQNEAQ (reference sequence). V was cut by 5 bases and J by 9 bases, with 20 bases left in between. The CDR3 consists of 15 residues. The CDR3: CASSPTGFGNVPQHF. Written as DNA, the CDR3 is TGTGCCAGCAGCCCAACAGGTTTCGGCAATGTGCCCCAGCATTTT.

There are many counts of this clone. This chain joins TRBV20-1 and TRBJ2-1; D possibly matches TRBD1 or TRBD2 (6 bases each). V lost 1 base to trimming and J lost 2 bases, with 12 bases between them. The CDR3 runs 15 residues. Per germline, CDR1 DFQATT and CDR2 SNEGSKA (reference sequence). DNA for the CDR3: TGCAGTGCTAGAGCTGACGGGGGCGCCTACAATGAGCAGTTCTTC. It translates to CSARADGGAYNEQFF.

This clone was counted only a few times. The chain uses TRBV19 and TRBJ1-1, with 7 bases that match TRBD1. With 7 bases clipped from V and 6 bases from J, the junction kept 11 bases outside the gene matches. Germline CDR1 and CDR2: LNHDA and SQIVND (reference sequence). This CDR3 is 14 amino acids long. CDR3 loop: CASMPGQASAEAFF. The DNA for the CDR3 is TGTGCCAGTATGCCCGGACAGGCGAGTGCTGAAGCTTTCTTT.

The chain recombines TRBV10-3 with TRBJ2-2; 16 nucleotides line up with TRBD2. In germline, CDR1 is ENHRY, CDR2 SYGVKD. The ends lost 7 bases at V and 3 bases at J; junction bases unmatched: 5. The CDR3 covers 17 residues. CDR3 residues: CAITGTSGRADTGELFF. The CDR3 nucleotides are TGTGCCATCACCGGGACTAGCGGGAGGGCGGACACCGGGGAGCTGTTTTTT.

This clone is medium-sized. The V gene is TRBV5-1, the J gene TRBJ2-7, with a tentative D call TRBD2 (5 bases). Trimming cost V 4 bases and J 2 bases, with 16 bases left between them. The germline CDR1 and CDR2 sequences are SGHRS and YFSETQ. The CDR3 runs 15 residues. The DNA of the CDR3 is TGCGCCAGCAGCCCAGGAGGATCTCGGACCTACGAGCAGTACTTC. As protein: CASSPGGSRTYEQYF.

This clone has ten or more counts. V is TRBV3-1 and J is TRBJ1-1; D remains ambiguous. CDR3 size: 13 residues. Germline CDR1 is LGHDT and CDR2 is YNNKEL (reference sequence). V was cut by 4 bases and J by 1 base, with 7 bases left in between. The CDR3, as DNA: TGTGCCAGCAGCCTACTGGAGAACACTGAAGCTTTCTTT. This encodes CASSLLENTEAFF.

This clone was observed at least ten times. Additional DNA sequences in this sample encode the identical CDR3. The gene calls are TRBV7-3 and TRBJ2-7, with TRBD2 as a possible D gene (5 bases). The CDR3 runs to 13 residues. Germline V gene sequence: CDR1 SGHTA, CDR2 FQGTGA. Trimming took 4 bases from V and 5 from J, leaving 12 bases between them. The CDR3 region is CASSYIRGDEQYF. The DNA for the CDR3 is TGTGCCAGCAGCTACATCCGGGGAGACGAGCAGTACTTC. Filled out from reference TRBV7-3 and TRBJ2-7, the complete variable domain reads GAGVSQTPSNKVTEKGKYVELRCDPISGHTALYWYRQSLGQGPEFLIYFQGTGAADDSGLPNDRFFAVRPEGSVSTLKIQRTERGDSAVYLCASSYIRGDEQYFGPGTRLTVT.

The chain uses TRBV28 and TRBJ2-7; 10 nucleotides agree with TRBD2. V shed 6 bases, J shed 9 bases, and the junction held 11 bases outside the gene matches. CDR3 length: 14 amino acids. Germline CDR1 reads MDHEN; CDR2 reads SYDVKM. The CDR3 nucleotides are TGTGCCAGCAGAGACCGGCTAGCGGGGGTCGGGCAGTACTTC. Encoded protein: CASRDRLAGVGQYF.